The 28 T cell receptor beta chains in this list originate from one sample, sequenced in a study of Ad26.COV2.S vaccination and SARS-CoV-2 variants. Clones were read by immunoSEQ multiplex PCR, and TCRdb kept only the in-frame ones, dropping some. The sample has 250,000 or so clones, around 88% seen once. Regarding treatment: 19 received Ad26.COV2.S at low or high dose, single or two shots; about 5 received placebo; per-sample allocation not given. Samples were taken on day 63 after the first vaccine or placebo injection. Sample: peripheral blood, taken in a trial of Ad26.COV2.S vaccine versus placebo. These receptors all come from a person aged 18-65 years who received the Ad26.COV2.S COVID-19 vaccine or a placebo.

The chain recombines TRBV30 with TRBJ2-7; possibly TRBD1 or TRBD2 for D (5 bases each). Germline V gives CDR1 GTSNPN, CDR2 SVGIG (reference sequence). With 0 bases removed from V and 4 bases from J, the gap between germline ends came to 13 bases. This CDR3 has 14 residues. CDR3 in amino acids: CAWSVARGAYEQYF. DNA of the CDR3: TGTGCCTGGAGTGTGGCTCGAGGGGCATACGAGCAGTACTTC. The whole variable domain, remainder taken from reference TRBV30 and TRBJ2-7, is SQTIHQWPATLVQPVGSPLSLECTVEGTSNPNLYWYRQAAGRGLQLLFYSVGIGQISSEVPQNLSASRPQDRQFILSSKKLLLSDSGFYLCAWSVARGAYEQYFGPGTRLTVT.

The genes are TRBV6-1 and TRBJ2-7; 9 bases align to TRBD1. V dropped 0 bases and J dropped 6; count of bases not matched to a gene: 6. The CDR3 consists of 15 residues. Germline-derived CDR1 and CDR2 are MNHNS and SASEGT. The CDR3: CASSEAIGTGSEQYF. The CDR3 DNA reads as TGTGCCAGCAGTGAAGCTATCGGGACAGGGAGCGAGCAGTACTTC.

The chain links TRBV5-4 to TRBJ2-3, with TRBD2 identical over 9 bases. Germline V gene lookup returns CDR1 SGHNT and CDR2 YYREEE (reference sequence). The CDR3 runs 16 residues. V was clipped by 2 bases and J by 4 bases; unmatched bases: 8. CDR3 loop: CASSFSGLAVPDTQYF. The CDR3 bases are TGTGCCAGCAGCTTCTCGGGACTAGCTGTTCCAGATACGCAGTATTTT.

V is TRBV6-4 and J is TRBJ1-1, with D unresolved. This CDR3 comprises 13 residues. Germline assignment: CDR1 MRHNA and CDR2 SNTAGT. The V end was cut by 2 bases, the J end by 3 bases, with 7 bases between. CDR3 sequence (DNA): TGTGCCAGCAGTGACACTGGGGACACTGAAGCTTTCTTT. It is translated as CASSDTGDTEAFF.

The rearrangement joins TRBV5-4 to TRBJ2-3, with D unclear. The CDR3 sequence is 14 residues long. Trimming pared 0 bases from V and 6 bases from J, leaving 11 bases between. Germline assignment: CDR1 SGHNT and CDR2 YYREEE (reference sequence). CDR3 in amino acids: CASSLEAGVDTQYF. As DNA, the CDR3 is TGTGCCAGCAGCTTGGAGGCTGGGGTGGATACGCAGTATTTT.

This clone was picked up a small number of times. The V call is TRBV7-9, the J call TRBJ2-2; 8 nucleotides align to TRBD1. J lost 7 bases, V lost 5 bases, and 9 bases had no gene match. Germline lookup yields CDR1 SEHNR and CDR2 FQNEAQ (reference sequence). The CDR3 has 15 amino acids. The CDR3, as DNA: TGTGCCAGCAGCCCCGGACAGGGTTTTGTCGGGGAGCTGTTTTTT. Residues: CASSPGQGFVGELFF.

A remark on this clone: This specimen includes other DNA sequences encoding the same CDR3. V gene TRBV2 combines with J gene TRBJ1-5, with D hard to call. Per the germline V gene, CDR1 is SNHLY and CDR2 is FYNNEI. The germline V and J ends were trimmed by 0 bases and 7 bases, with 13 bases remaining between them. CDR3 size: 15 residues. Here the CDR3 DNA reads TGTGCCAGCAGTGAAGCGCGAGGGTTGGGGCAGCCCCAGCATTTT. It translates to CASSEARGLGQPQHF.

The CDR3 here is CASSPRPRADSGNTIYF. The CDR3 nucleotides are TGTGCCAGCTCACCGAGACCGAGGGCGGACTCTGGAAACACCATATATTTT. The rearrangement links TRBV18 to TRBJ1-3; no clear D. The V and J ends lost 3 bases and 0 bases respectively, with 15 bases between them. This CDR3 region has 17 residues. Germline V gene data show CDR1 as KGHSH and CDR2 as LQKENI.

The chain carries TRBV6-2 or TRBV6-3 and TRBJ2-3; possibly TRBD2 for D (5 bases). Germline CDR1 and CDR2: MNHEY and SVGEGT. This CDR3 comprises 14 residues. Between the trimmed V and J ends, which lost 4 bases and 5 bases, there was a span of 13 bases. The CDR3 coding sequence is TGTGCCAGCAGTTCCCGGACTGTGAGAGATACGCAGTATTTT. Protein: CASSSRTVRDTQYF.

This clone is a singleton in its sample. The chain uses TRBV6-5 and TRBJ2-5, with 8 bases lining up with TRBD1. In germline, CDR1 is MNHEY, CDR2 SVGAGI. The V and J ends lost 5 bases and 0 bases, in that order; junction bases with no gene match: 2. The CDR3 covers 14 residues. The CDR3: CASSRTGYQETQYF. In DNA form, the CDR3 reads TGTGCCAGCAGTCGGACAGGGTACCAAGAGACCCAGTACTTC.

The chain combines TRBV7-8 with TRBJ1-2; no clear D gene. The CDR3 loop spans 13 amino acids. Germline loops: CDR1 SGHVS, CDR2 FQNEAQ. The ends were cut back, 4 bases at V and 4 bases at J, with 10 bases in the middle. CDR3 sequence reads: CASSSRVGYGYTF. CDR3 in DNA: TGTGCCAGCAGCTCGAGGGTGGGCTATGGCTACACCTTC. The entire variable domain, with the rest obtained from reference TRBV7-8 and TRBJ1-2, is as follows: GAGVSQSPRYKVAKRGQDVALRCDPISGHVSLFWYQQALGQGPEFLTYFQNEAQLDKSGLPSDRFFAERPEGSVSTLKIQRTQQEDSAVYLCASSSRVGYGYTFGSGTRLTVV.

The DNA for the CDR3 is TGTGCCAGCAGCTCAGGGATGAACACTGAAGCTTTCTTT. Its protein product is CASSSGMNTEAFF. This chain uses TRBV6-5 with TRBJ1-1; D is perhaps TRBD1 (5 bases). V was clipped by 6 bases and J by 0 bases, with 8 bases between them. This CDR3 is built from 13 residues. Germline V CDR1 and CDR2: MNHEY, SVGAGI.

The chain has TRBV18 and TRBJ2-5; D is unresolved. CDR1 is KGHSH and CDR2 is LQKENI in the germline V gene. The CDR3 is 12 amino acids. The germline V and J ends were trimmed by 5 bases and 5 bases, with 9 bases remaining between them. This chain's CDR3 is CASSYPWETQYF. The DNA for the CDR3 is TGTGCCAGCTCATATCCCTGGGAGACCCAGTACTTC.

This clone was seen a few times. The chain recombines TRBV6-2 or TRBV6-3 with TRBJ2-2; D tentatively reads TRBD1 or TRBD2 (6 bases each). This CDR3 contains 17 residues. V lost 5 bases to trimming and J lost 5 bases, with 21 bases between them. Germline V gene lookup returns CDR1 MNHEY and CDR2 SVGEGT. CDR3 bases: TGTGCCAGCAGTACCCTTTGGGGGGCCCGGCGGACCGGGGAGCTGTTTTTT. It is translated as CASSTLWGARRTGELFF.

The chain carries TRBV6-5 and TRBJ2-7, with D uncertain. The V gene lost 5 bases and the J gene lost 1 base, with 12 bases spanning the gap. The CDR3 covers 14 residues. Germline CDR1 is MNHEY and CDR2 is SVGAGI. The CDR3 protein is CASSPLDGSYEQYF. CDR3 nucleotides: TGTGCCAGCAGTCCATTGGACGGTTCCTACGAGCAGTACTTC.

The chain is built from TRBV6-5 and TRBJ2-3; a possible D gene is TRBD2 (6 bases). The CDR3 has 14 residues. Germline V gene sequence: CDR1 MNHEY, CDR2 SVGAGI. Trimming left V 0 bases short and J 5 bases short, with 9 bases between. The CDR3 DNA reads as TGTGCCAGCAGTTACTCGTGGGGGGAAGATACGCAGTATTTT. It is translated as CASSYSWGEDTQYF.

The rearrangement uses TRBV27 and TRBJ2-1; D is unclear. Germline-derived CDR1 and CDR2 are MNHEY and SMNVEV (reference sequence). The CDR3 contains 14 residues. Deletions cut 5 bases from V and 5 bases from J, with 13 bases between. The CDR3 DNA sequence: TGTGCCAGCAGTCGGCCGGGCGCCGACAATGAGCAGTTCTTC. Translation: CASSRPGADNEQFF.

The chain carries TRBV27 and TRBJ2-5, with D perhaps TRBD1 (6 bases). Per germline, CDR1 MNHEY and CDR2 SMNVEV (reference sequence). V was shortened by 5 bases and J by 5 bases, with 18 bases between the two germline ends. This CDR3 is 15 amino acids long. CDR3 residues: CASSLPPTGRETQYF. In nucleotides, the CDR3 is TGTGCCAGCAGTCTCCCCCCGACAGGCCGGGAGACCCAGTACTTC.

The chain has TRBV15 and TRBJ2-3; D not certain. The V end lost 0 bases, the J end lost 8 bases, and 12 bases lay between the germline ends. This CDR3 spans 14 amino acids. Germline V CDR1 and CDR2: LNHNV, YYDKDF (reference sequence). The CDR3 here is CATSRDQVVATQYF. CDR3 nucleotides: TGTGCCACCAGCAGAGATCAGGTAGTGGCTACGCAGTATTTT.

The genes are TRBV7-9 and TRBJ2-5; D may be TRBD2 (7 bases). Germline loops: CDR1 SEHNR, CDR2 FQNEAQ (reference sequence). The CDR3 is made up of 14 amino acids. The V and J ends lost 4 bases and 5 bases respectively, with 14 bases between them. Here the CDR3 DNA reads TGTGCCAGCAGCTACACCGGGGGGCGGGAGACCCAGTACTTC. Translation gives CASSYTGGRETQYF.

The chain combines TRBV4-1 with TRBJ2-7; 7 bases are shared with TRBD2. The V gene end was trimmed by 1 base and the J gene end by 4 bases; junction bases not matched to a gene: 13. This CDR3 contains 17 residues. Per the germline V gene, CDR1 is MGHRA and CDR2 is YSYEKL. CDR3 bases: TGCGCCAGCAGCCAAGGTTTGGGCTGGCGGGGGAGATACGAGCAGTACTTC. Translating gives CASSQGLGWRGRYEQYF.

The V call is TRBV6-2 or TRBV6-3, the J call TRBJ1-1; 8 bases agree with TRBD1. The V gene end was trimmed by 6 bases and the J gene end by 5 bases; junction bases not matched to a gene: 11. CDR1 MNHEY and CDR2 SVGEGT come from the germline V gene. This CDR3 is 15 amino acids long. CDR3 amino acids: CASSRGQGENTEAFF. As DNA, the CDR3 is TGTGCCAGCAGCCGCGGACAGGGAGAAAATACTGAAGCTTTCTTT.

CDR3 in amino acids: CASSRGQTYNEQFF. CDR3 DNA: TGCGCCAGCAGCCGGGGACAGACCTACAATGAGCAGTTCTTC. The V gene is TRBV5-1, the J gene TRBJ2-1, with 7 bases identical to TRBD1. Per germline, CDR1 SGHRS and CDR2 YFSETQ. The CDR3 contains 14 residues. Germline trimming cut 4 bases from V and 2 bases from J; bases unmatched to any gene: 3. Using reference TRBV5-1 and TRBJ2-1 for the parts outside the CDR3, the full variable domain is KAGVTQTPRYLIKTRGQQVTLSCSPISGHRSVSWYQQTPGQGLQFLFEYFSETQRNKGNFPGRFSGRQFSNSRSEMNVSTLELGDSALYLCASSRGQTYNEQFFGPGTRLTVL.

A few counts support this clone. This chain links TRBV11-3 with TRBJ2-1; D might be TRBD1 (6 bases). CDR3 length: 15 residues. V was shortened by 0 bases and J by 8 bases, with 14 bases between the two germline ends. Germline assignment: CDR1 SGHNT and CDR2 YENEEA. This chain's CDR3 is CASSLDWDKRHEQFF. CDR3 DNA: TGTGCCAGCAGCTTAGATTGGGACAAAAGACATGAGCAGTTCTTC.

V usage is TRBV19 and J usage is TRBJ1-1; D remains ambiguous. CDR1 is LNHDA, CDR2 SQIVND, per germline (reference sequence). This CDR3 contains 14 residues. Deletions cut 4 bases from V and 0 bases from J, with 9 bases between. CDR3 region: CASSNAQMNTEAFF. The CDR3 coding sequence is TGTGCCAGTAGTAACGCACAAATGAACACTGAAGCTTTCTTT.

The sample holds one count of this clone. The chain recombines TRBV2 with TRBJ2-1; no reliable D call. Germline loops: CDR1 SNHLY, CDR2 FYNNEI. The CDR3 sequence is 11 residues long. V shed 6 bases and J shed 13 bases, with 13 bases lying between them. The CDR3 nucleotides read TGTGCCAGCAGCCCTCCGGGCAAACAGTTCTTC. Translation: CASSPPGKQFF. Combining the CDR3 with reference TRBV2 and TRBJ2-1 gives the whole variable domain EPEVTQTPSHQVTQMGQEVILRCVPISNHLYFYWYRQILGQKVEFLVSFYNNEISEKSEIFDDQFSVERPDGSNFTLKIRSTKLEDSAMYFCASSPPGKQFFGPGTRLTVL.

The V call is TRBV4-3, the J call TRBJ2-2, with 8 bases fitting TRBD2. This CDR3 has 19 residues. Trimming cost V 0 bases and J 3 bases; bases outside gene matches: 12. CDR1 is LGHNA, CDR2 YSLEER, per germline. The CDR3 is CASSQDLYGTSGHTGELFF. The CDR3 DNA is TGCGCCAGCAGCCAAGATCTGTACGGTACTAGCGGTCACACCGGGGAGCTGTTTTTT.

The chain carries TRBV30 and TRBJ1-4; TRBD1 agrees at 7 bases. Germline values: CDR1 GTSNPN, CDR2 SVGIG (reference sequence). V was clipped by 4 bases and J by 0 bases; unmatched bases: 8. CDR3 size: 16 residues. This CDR3 reads CAWNRGKTATNEKLFF. The CDR3 DNA reads as TGTGCCTGGAACAGGGGCAAGACGGCAACTAATGAAAAACTGTTTTTT.